These T cell receptor beta chains were read from a single sample in a study of PD-L1 blockade in urothelial cancer. Profiling relied on immunoSEQ multiplex PCR, and the TCRdb table lists in-frame clones only, not all of them. The data show 85,000 to 130,000 clones, approximately 90% seen once. Sequenced material: PBMCs, taken around atezolizumab (anti-PD-L1) treatment. Every receptor here comes from a woman older than 75 with urothelial cancer. The CDR3 runs from the conserved cysteine through the conserved F or W. The order of the fields is J gene, D gene, clone size, V gene, CDR3 protein. A D gene is named only where the DNA matches it firmly. For some rows the clone size is stated as once, few or many, or as a class when expanded; others skip it.

J gene: TRBJ2-2
D gene: TRBD2
clone size: few
V gene: TRBV5-4
CDR3 protein: CASSPDEAGAGELFF

J gene: TRBJ2-2
D gene: TRBD1
clone size: -
V gene: TRBV5-4
CDR3 protein: CASSVRQGTAGELFF

J gene: TRBJ2-7
D gene: -
clone size: -
V gene: TRBV5-1
CDR3 protein: CASRDFQGHEQYF

J gene: TRBJ2-1
D gene: TRBD2
clone size: -
V gene: TRBV5-1
CDR3 protein: CASRVQGLAGPNEQFF

J gene: TRBJ1-1
D gene: -
clone size: once
V gene: TRBV2
CDR3 protein: CASKQGLNTEAFF

J gene: TRBJ1-2
D gene: -
clone size: -
V gene: TRBV28
CDR3 protein: CASSTSGVGYGYTF

J gene: TRBJ2-7
D gene: TRBD2
clone size: -
V gene: TRBV28
CDR3 protein: CASSRTSGVSYEQYF

J gene: TRBJ2-7
D gene: TRBD2
clone size: -
V gene: TRBV2
CDR3 protein: CASSEGLAVNEQYF

J gene: TRBJ2-1
D gene: TRBD2
clone size: -
V gene: TRBV9
CDR3 protein: CASSYSGTSGIGNEQFF

J gene: TRBJ1-2
D gene: -
clone size: once
V gene: TRBV6-1
CDR3 protein: CASSENSWMTNYGYTF